The next 22 T cell receptor beta chains were all read from a single sample in a study of T cell repertoires in cytomegalovirus infection (dated by TCRdb to about 2019). Taken with the paper, the label for treatment or condition translates to: in vitro stimulation with specific CMV peptide epitopes to enrich CMV-specific T cells. Their target antigens are unknown. Instrument used: Illumina HiSeq 1500. TCRdb took the public reads, trimmed them with fastp at Q25, ran MiXCR for clone calling and kept in-frame beta chains. Duplicate CDR3 protein sequences are folded into a single record with the most common DNA and genes. Present in this sample are about 900,000 distinct CDR3 sequences, approximately 31% of which were seen just once. Over 11% of the sample belongs to the ten largest clones. Source: cultured CD8+ T cells from PBMCs, taken from culture after CMV antigen stimulation. The source of these receptors is a human donor in good health (CMV status not recorded). Some clones in this sample may be carry-over from other donors' samples.

This clonotype has a handful of counts. Sequence at one end of the junction differs from germline and may be a read error. The genes are TRBV5-5 and TRBJ1-2; TRBD1 matches at 7 bases. The germline V gene has CDR1 SGHKS and CDR2 YYEKEE (reference sequence). The CDR3 runs 14 residues. CDR3 loop: CASSLNPGWGTVSF. The DNA for the CDR3 is TGTGCCAGCAGCTTAAACCCAGGGTGGGGGACAGTCTCCTTC.

The rearrangement uses TRBV7-6 and TRBJ2-5, with 7 bases fitting TRBD1. The CDR3 is 14 residues long. V lost 10 bases, J lost 5 bases, and 13 bases stayed unmatched. Germline V gene sequence: CDR1 SGHVS, CDR2 FNYEAQ. The CDR3 loop is CANRRDRVEETQYF. The CDR3 DNA reads as TGTGCCAACAGGCGAGACAGGGTCGAGGAGACCCAGTACTTC.

V usage is TRBV13 and J usage is TRBJ1-4, with D unresolved. Germline V gene lookup returns CDR1 PRHDT and CDR2 FYEKMQ (reference sequence). The V end lost 5 bases, the J end lost 5 bases, and 15 bases lay between the germline ends. The length of the CDR3 is 15 residues. As DNA, the CDR3 is TGTGCCAGCAGCCGGGCGAGCGGGGTAAATGAAAAACTGTTTTTT. This translates into CASSRASGVNEKLFF.

J is TRBJ1-2 and V is TRBV13; weak D call: TRBD1 (6 bases). The CDR3 length is 14 residues. Trimming removed 3 bases from V and 3 bases from J, with 11 bases in between. Per germline, CDR1 PRHDT and CDR2 FYEKMQ (reference sequence). In DNA, the CDR3 is TGTGCCAGCAGCTTCGGTCACAGGGACTATGGCTACACCTTC. Protein product: CASSFGHRDYGYTF.

The genes are TRBV6-8 and TRBJ1-2, with D unresolved. Germline CDR1 and CDR2: MNHGY and SAAAGT. Between the trimmed V and J ends, which lost 4 bases and 3 bases, there was a span of 9 bases. The CDR3 extends over 13 amino acids. The CDR3 spells CASSLQSHYGYTF. The CDR3 DNA reads TGTGCCAGCAGTTTACAGTCACACTATGGCTACACCTTC.

This clonotype occurred many times. The rearrangement joins TRBV12-3 or TRBV12-4 to TRBJ2-3, with D unclear. V was clipped by 2 bases and J by 1 base, with 7 bases between them. The CDR3 covers 14 residues. CDR3 protein: CASSLSPRTDTQYF. CDR3 DNA sequence: TGTGCCAGCAGTTTATCGCCTCGCACAGATACGCAGTATTTT.

A few counts support this clonotype. The chain combines TRBV12-3 or TRBV12-4 with TRBJ2-1, with D maybe TRBD2 (5 bases). The CDR3 loop spans 15 amino acids. Trimming cost V 4 bases and J 4 bases, with 14 bases left between them. The CDR3, as DNA: TGTGCCAGCAGTTCGGCTAACGGGGTTTACAATGAGCAGTTCTTC. Protein sequence: CASSSANGVYNEQFF.

This clonotype was counted only a few times. The gene calls are TRBV5-1 and TRBJ1-1; 10 bases agree with TRBD1. This CDR3 spans 15 amino acids. The ends lost 3 bases at V and 6 bases at J; junction bases unmatched: 8. Germline V gene lookup returns CDR1 SGHRS and CDR2 YFSETQ. CDR3 sequence: CASSSYGQGDSEAFF. CDR3 DNA: TGCGCCAGCAGCTCATACGGACAGGGGGACTCTGAAGCTTTCTTT. Full variable domain (outside the CDR3, taken from reference TRBV5-1 and TRBJ1-1): KAGVTQTPRYLIKTRGQQVTLSCSPISGHRSVSWYQQTPGQGLQFLFEYFSETQRNKGNFPGRFSGRQFSNSRSEMNVSTLELGDSALYLCASSSYGQGDSEAFFGQGTRLTVV.

This chain joins TRBV4-2 and TRBJ2-3; 8 bases fit TRBD2. The germline V gene has CDR1 LGHNA and CDR2 YNFKEQ. The CDR3 is made up of 16 amino acids. V gave up 0 bases and J gave up 5 bases; unmatched junction bases: 7. The CDR3 region has the DNA TGTGCCAGCAGCCAAGAGAACGGGGGGGCGGTAGATACGCAGTATTTT. Amino acid sequence: CASSQENGGAVDTQYF.

This clonotype was detected only a few times. The chain has TRBV10-3 and TRBJ2-1; 7 nucleotides agree with TRBD2. Germline trimming cut 10 bases from V and 4 bases from J; bases unmatched to any gene: 10. This CDR3 comprises 14 residues. Germline values: CDR1 ENHRY, CDR2 SYGVKD. Here the CDR3 DNA reads TGTGCCAGCCATGGGGGGGGGGATTACAATGAGCAGTTCTTC. Its protein is CASHGGGDYNEQFF.

This clonotype showed up many times. The chain links TRBV7-6 to TRBJ2-2; D gene uncertain. Germline values: CDR1 SGHVS, CDR2 FNYEAQ. The CDR3 is made up of 12 amino acids. V was cut by 0 bases and J by 4 bases, with 0 bases left in between. CDR3 amino acids: CASSLATGELFF. CDR3 DNA: TGTGCCAGCAGCTTAGCCACCGGGGAGCTGTTTTTT.

The chain is built from TRBV4-1 and TRBJ1-1; 8 bases fit TRBD1. The CDR3 is 17 amino acids. Looked up from germline, CDR1 is MGHRA and CDR2 is YSYEKL. V was clipped by 2 bases and J by 1 base; unmatched bases: 9. DNA for the CDR3: TGCGCCAGCAGCCAAAACCCGACAGGGGCAACGAACACTGAAGCTTTCTTT. Amino acid sequence: CASSQNPTGATNTEAFF.

The chain uses TRBV10-3 and TRBJ1-1; perhaps TRBD1 as D (6 bases). Germline assignment: CDR1 ENHRY and CDR2 SYGVKD. V was cut by 7 bases and J by 0 bases, with 15 bases left in between. The CDR3 is 15 amino acids. CDR3 sequence reads: CAIMGSGGMNTEAFF. CDR3 nucleotide sequence: TGTGCCATCATGGGTAGTGGGGGCATGAACACTGAAGCTTTCTTT.

This clonotype was seen a few times. Compared with germline, one end of the junction differs, possibly owing to a read error. J is TRBJ1-1 and V is TRBV4-1; TRBD1 might be the D (6 bases). The CDR3 is 13 residues long. CDR1 and CDR2 (germline): MGHRA, YSYEKL. As DNA, the CDR3 is TGCGCCAGCAGCCAAGTGCGGACAGCTGAAACTTTCTTT. Protein product: CASSQVRTAETFF.

This clonotype was observed a handful of times. V usage is TRBV7-8 and J usage is TRBJ2-5, with 12 nucleotides matching TRBD2. The CDR3 length is 18 residues. Losses at the gene ends were 1 base for V and 2 bases for J; bases not matched to a gene: 8. Germline V gives CDR1 SGHVS, CDR2 FQNEAQ. The CDR3 here is CASSLVSGLAGLQETQYF. CDR3 bases: TGTGCCAGCAGCTTAGTTTCGGGACTAGCGGGCCTACAAGAGACCCAGTACTTC.

CDR3 sequence: CSARDHSGLHINEQFF. The DNA of the CDR3 is TGCAGTGCTAGAGATCATTCAGGACTACATATCAATGAGCAGTTCTTC. The chain couples TRBV20-1 to TRBJ2-1; TRBD2 is a possible D gene (6 bases). CDR1 DFQATT and CDR2 SNEGSKA come from the germline V gene (reference sequence). The CDR3 loop spans 16 amino acids. The V gene lost 0 bases and the J gene lost 6 bases, with 18 bases spanning the gap.

This clonotype was seen only a few times. The chain has TRBV29-1 and TRBJ2-1; maybe TRBD1 (6 bases). Trimming left V 6 bases short and J 3 bases short, with 9 bases between. Germline V lookup: CDR1 SQVTM, CDR2 ANQGSEA. This CDR3 is 12 amino acids long. For the CDR3, the DNA is TGCAGCGTATCGGACAGCTACAATGAGCAGTTCTTC. This gives the protein CSVSDSYNEQFF.

This clonotype was picked up one time. V gene TRBV27 combines with J gene TRBJ1-2; maybe TRBD1 (5 bases). Germline lookup yields CDR1 MNHEY and CDR2 SMNVEV (reference sequence). The CDR3 covers 15 residues. Trimming stripped 4 bases from V and 6 bases from J, with 18 bases between. CDR3 residues: CASSSSGGGVNGYTF. DNA for the CDR3: TGTGCCAGCAGTTCATCGGGGGGAGGGGTTAATGGCTACACCTTC.

This clonotype was counted a few times. The V gene is TRBV4-2, the J gene TRBJ1-2, with TRBD1 as a possible D gene (6 bases). Trimming removed 5 bases from V and 2 bases from J, with 15 bases in between. Germline lookup yields CDR1 LGHNA and CDR2 YNFKEQ. This CDR3 comprises 15 residues. The CDR3: CASSEQGDSNYGYTF. CDR3 nucleotide sequence: TGTGCCAGCAGCGAACAGGGTGATTCAAACTATGGCTACACCTTC.

This clonotype was observed a handful of times. This chain uses TRBV7-2 with TRBJ1-3; D gene ambiguous. The V end was cut by 4 bases, the J end by 8 bases, with 12 bases between. This CDR3 contains 13 residues. CDR1 and CDR2 from the germline V gene are SGHTA and FQGNSA. As DNA, the CDR3 is TGTGCCAGCAGCTGGCGCGGGCCCGACACCATATATTTT. This codes for CASSWRGPDTIYF.

By sample share, this clonotype is medium-sized. This rearrangement joins TRBV7-2 to TRBJ1-6; the D gene is possibly TRBD1 (5 bases). Germline CDR1 and CDR2: SGHTA and FQGNSA. The germline V and J ends were trimmed by 7 bases and 7 bases, with 20 bases remaining between them. The length of the CDR3 is 16 residues. The CDR3 region is CASTPTSGRINSPLHF. DNA for the CDR3: TGTGCCAGCACCCCCACTTCGGGACGGATAAATTCACCCCTCCACTTT.

This chain links TRBV2 with TRBJ1-1, with 8 bases aligning to TRBD1. Germline V gene sequence: CDR1 SNHLY, CDR2 FYNNEI. After removal of 4 bases from V and 3 bases from J, the junction contained 10 bases not matched to a gene. The CDR3 consists of 16 residues. CDR3 DNA sequence: TGTGCCAGCAGTGCAAACAGGGGGATAGGGTACACTGAAGCTTTCTTT. It codes for CASSANRGIGYTEAFF.